What follows are 26 T cell receptor beta chains derived from one specimen sequenced in a study of CD8+ T cells in alopecia areata. TCR sequencing used cDNA made by reverse transcription of extracted RNA. TCRdb keeps only in-frame clones here, not all; method: immunoSEQ multiplex PCR. The sample yields 5,500 to 7,500 clones, 60% seen once. Alopecia areata patients provided lesional scalp punch biopsies and peripheral blood. The sequenced material came from skin. Receptor source: a human donor with alopecia areata.

The chain is built from TRBV27 and TRBJ2-7; 8 bases agree with TRBD2. The CDR3 consists of 16 residues. Germline loops: CDR1 MNHEY, CDR2 SMNVEV (reference sequence). V gave up 1 base and J gave up 4 bases; unmatched junction bases: 9. CDR3 in amino acids: CASSLFQSTSEYEQYF. The CDR3 DNA sequence: TGTGCCAGCAGTTTATTTCAATCGACTAGCGAGTACGAGCAGTACTTC.

This clone was seen only a few times. The chain recombines TRBV13 with TRBJ2-7; perhaps D is TRBD1 or TRBD2 (5 bases each). The CDR3 has 14 residues. The V gene lost 2 bases and the J gene lost 3 bases, with 11 bases spanning the gap. Germline CDR1 reads PRHDT; CDR2 reads FYEKMQ (reference sequence). Here the CDR3 reads CASSLPGPSYEQYF. The CDR3 DNA sequence: TGTGCCAGCAGCTTACCGGGACCGAGCTACGAGCAGTACTTC.

The chain recombines TRBV6-1 with TRBJ2-2; maybe TRBD1 (5 bases). Looked up from germline, CDR1 is MNHNS and CDR2 is SASEGT. The CDR3 is made up of 13 amino acids. V lost 2 bases and J 5 bases, leaving 6 bases between the germline ends. This chain's CDR3 is CASSEQGTGELFF. The CDR3 DNA reads as TGTGCCAGCAGTGAACAGGGAACCGGGGAGCTGTTTTTT.

The chain links TRBV10-1 to TRBJ2-3; D gene unclear. Germline CDR1 WNHNN, CDR2 SYGVQD (reference sequence). V was clipped by 3 bases and J by 2 bases, with 12 bases between them. The CDR3 spans 15 residues. The chain's CDR3 is CASSDTTGHTDTQYF. CDR3 bases: TGCGCCAGCAGTGATACGACGGGCCACACAGATACGCAGTATTTT.

The CDR3 region has the DNA TGTGCCAGCAGTGGGAGGGCTCAGCCCCAGCATTTT. Residues: CASSGRAQPQHF. The chain carries TRBV2 and TRBJ1-5, with D unresolved. Germline assignment: CDR1 SNHLY and CDR2 FYNNEI. The CDR3 length is 12 residues. V was shortened by 4 bases and J by 6 bases, with 7 bases between the two germline ends.

In DNA form, the CDR3 reads TGTGCCAGCAGCTACCGGGGAGGGTCCATTCCAACCTACAATGAGCAGTTCTTC. Encoded protein: CASSYRGGSIPTYNEQFF. The V gene is TRBV5-6, the J gene TRBJ2-1, with 7 bases lining up with TRBD2. CDR1 is SGHDT and CDR2 is YYEEEE in the germline V gene. Unmatched junction bases numbered 14, after V lost 3 bases and J lost 2 bases. The CDR3 spans 18 residues.

This clone was seen more than once but under ten times. The V call is TRBV7-8, the J call TRBJ1-5, with no clear D. Trimming left V 0 bases short and J 1 base short, with 13 bases between. The CDR3 is 17 amino acids. The V gene's germline CDR1 is SGHVS and CDR2 FQNEAQ. The CDR3 DNA reads as TGTGCCAGCAGCTTAGCGGACGCGGCCGGGAGCAATCAGCCCCAGCATTTT. This sequence encodes CASSLADAAGSNQPQHF.

The chain couples TRBV7-3 to TRBJ2-7; D possibly corresponds to TRBD2 (5 bases). The length of the CDR3 is 16 residues. V was trimmed by 2 bases and J by 0 bases, leaving 14 bases between them. Germline CDR1 SGHTA, CDR2 FQGTGA. Written as DNA, the CDR3 is TGTGCCAGCAGCTTAGATAGAGGGAGTAGCTCCTACGAGCAGTACTTC. Its translation is CASSLDRGSSSYEQYF.

The chain joins TRBV4-2 to TRBJ2-2, with 10 bases aligning to TRBD2. The CDR3 extends over 17 amino acids. V trimming: 4 bases; J trimming: 5 bases; junction bases outside the gene matches: 10. Germline lookup yields CDR1 LGHNA and CDR2 YNFKEQ. The CDR3 region has the DNA TGTGCCAGCAGCCCGAAACTCCTAGCGGGAGAAACCGGGGAGCTGTTTTTT. Its protein is CASSPKLLAGETGELFF.

The gene calls are TRBV29-1 and TRBJ2-1; 10 bases fit TRBD2. Unmatched junction bases numbered 12, after V lost 7 bases and J lost 9 bases. Germline V CDR1 and CDR2: SQVTM, ANQGSEA. The CDR3 extends over 14 amino acids. CDR3 DNA sequence: TGCAGCGGGGAGTGGCTAGCGGGAGTGAGTGAGCAGTTCTTC. Encoded protein: CSGEWLAGVSEQFF.

The rearrangement uses TRBV6-5 and TRBJ1-1; D unclear. Germline-derived CDR1 and CDR2 are MNHEY and SVGAGI. The CDR3 contains 13 residues. Trimming removed 0 bases from V and 4 bases from J, with 6 bases in between. The CDR3 reads CASSYSHVTEAFF. CDR3 bases: TGTGCCAGCAGTTACTCGCATGTCACTGAAGCTTTCTTT.

V and J are TRBV2 and TRBJ2-7, with a possible D match to TRBD1 (6 bases). CDR1 and CDR2 from the germline V gene are SNHLY and FYNNEI. The CDR3 consists of 14 residues. Trimming shortened V by 5 bases and J by 5 bases, and 16 bases separated the two germline ends. CDR3 bases: TGTGCCAGCAGTAGCCAGGGGATTATCAACGAGCAGTACTTC. It translates to CASSSQGIINEQYF.

The chain carries TRBV28 and TRBJ2-7, with 7 bases lining up with TRBD2. This CDR3 is built from 13 residues. After removal of 7 bases from V and 9 bases from J, the junction contained 12 bases not matched to a gene. Germline V gives CDR1 MDHEN, CDR2 SYDVKM. The CDR3 region has the DNA TGTGCCAGCAAACCTACGGCGGGAGCCCGGCAGTACTTC. Protein product: CASKPTAGARQYF.

The chain uses TRBV7-2 and TRBJ2-7, with D possibly TRBD1 on 5 matching bases. With 3 bases removed from V and 2 bases from J, the gap between germline ends came to 23 bases. CDR3 length equals 18 residues. CDR1 and CDR2 from the germline V gene are SGHTA and FQGNSA. This CDR3 reads CASSFRGETLLRAYEQYF. In DNA, the CDR3 is TGTGCCAGCAGCTTTAGGGGCGAGACGTTACTCAGAGCCTACGAGCAGTACTTC.

The chain carries TRBV6-1 and TRBJ1-1, with D maybe TRBD1 (6 bases). V lost 11 bases and J 1 base, leaving 20 bases between the germline ends. The CDR3 has 15 residues. Germline V gives CDR1 MNHNS, CDR2 SASEGT. CDR3 protein: CAVTSMGAENTEAFF. The CDR3 bases are TGTGCCGTGACATCCATGGGGGCCGAGAACACTGAAGCTTTCTTT.

V usage is TRBV7-3 and J usage is TRBJ2-5; D is undetermined. V was trimmed by 5 bases and J by 5 bases, leaving 6 bases between them. CDR1 SGHTA and CDR2 FQGTGA come from the germline V gene. The CDR3 runs 11 residues. In DNA form, the CDR3 reads TGTGCCAGCAGCGTCGAGGAGACCCAGTACTTC. Amino acid sequence: CASSVEETQYF.

V usage is TRBV29-1 and J usage is TRBJ2-7; D unresolved. This CDR3 region has 10 residues. Germline V lookup: CDR1 SQVTM, CDR2 ANQGSEA. Between the trimmed V and J ends, which lost 3 bases and 3 bases, there was a span of 3 bases. The CDR3 is CSVEDYEQYF. The CDR3 region has the DNA TGCAGCGTTGAGGACTACGAGCAGTACTTC.

As regards this clone: Distinct nucleotide sequences in the sample also encode this CDR3. The chain couples TRBV7-9 to TRBJ2-1; D might be TRBD2 (6 bases). V dropped 7 bases and J dropped 8 bases, with 9 bases sitting between them. CDR1 is SEHNR, CDR2 FQNEAQ, per germline (reference sequence). The CDR3 consists of 11 residues. CDR3 nucleotides: TGTGCCAGCACCTCGGGGGATGAGCAGTTCTTC. Its protein product is CASTSGDEQFF.

This chain uses TRBV6-1 with TRBJ1-5; D not resolved. The CDR3 spans 14 residues. V lost 11 bases, J lost 0 bases, and 14 bases lay in between. Germline CDR1 is MNHNS and CDR2 is SASEGT. The chain's CDR3 is CAARRADSNQPQHF. CDR3 sequence (DNA): TGTGCCGCCCGGCGGGCGGATAGCAATCAGCCCCAGCATTTT.

CDR3 in amino acids: CASSLTYNEQFF. The CDR3 region has the DNA TGTGCCAGCAGCTTAACCTACAATGAGCAGTTCTTC. This chain uses TRBV7-9 with TRBJ2-1; no reliable D call. The V and J ends lost 2 bases and 2 bases respectively, with 1 base between them. CDR3 length equals 12 residues. Germline V gene data show CDR1 as SEHNR and CDR2 as FQNEAQ (reference sequence).

The gene calls are TRBV6-5 and TRBJ2-7, with 8 bases identical to TRBD2. Looked up from germline, CDR1 is MNHEY and CDR2 is SVGAGI. The CDR3 extends over 13 amino acids. The V and J ends lost 8 bases and 2 bases, in that order; junction bases with no gene match: 5. Here the CDR3 reads CASHSGITYEQYF. Written as DNA, the CDR3 is TGTGCCAGCCATAGCGGGATCACCTACGAGCAGTACTTC.

This sequence joins TRBV23-1 and TRBJ2-1; 9 nucleotides agree with TRBD2. TRBV23-1 is known as an ORF, though its function is uncertain. With V trimmed by 2 bases and J by 5 bases, 10 bases remained unmatched. This CDR3 has 17 amino acids. CDR3 loop: CASSQTIHSGRDNEQFF. Here the CDR3 DNA reads TGCGCCAGCAGTCAAACTATTCATAGCGGGAGAGACAATGAGCAGTTCTTC.

The gene calls are TRBV6-1 and TRBJ2-3, with 7 bases that match TRBD1. The CDR3 is 13 amino acids. Germline loops: CDR1 MNHNS, CDR2 SASEGT. Trimming at V came to 8 bases and at J to 2 bases, leaving 4 bases not matched to a gene. This CDR3 is CASGDRVTDTQYF. In DNA form, the CDR3 reads TGTGCCAGCGGAGACAGGGTCACAGATACGCAGTATTTT.

The rearrangement links TRBV4-1 to TRBJ1-1, with no clear D. V lost 1 base, J lost 4 bases, and 16 bases lay in between. Germline CDR1 MGHRA, CDR2 YSYEKL. The CDR3 runs to 16 residues. CDR3 bases: TGCGCCAGCAGCCAAGGAGAATGGCATTCTAGCACTGAAGCTTTCTTT. Translating gives CASSQGEWHSSTEAFF.

The chain links TRBV7-8 to TRBJ1-5, with a tentative D call TRBD1 (5 bases). The CDR3 covers 14 residues. Germline V gene data show CDR1 as SGHVS and CDR2 as FQNEAQ. Trimming took off 4 bases at V and 7 bases at J, with 14 bases between the two ends. This CDR3 is CASSWGGGGQPQHF. DNA for the CDR3: TGTGCCAGCAGCTGGGGTGGCGGGGGGCAGCCCCAGCATTTT.

This clone is large (0.1 to 1%) within its sample. The chain joins TRBV7-2 to TRBJ1-1, with D possibly being TRBD1 (5 bases). The CDR3 has 16 amino acids. The germline CDR1 and CDR2 sequences are SGHTA and FQGNSA. Trimming removed 5 bases from V and 0 bases from J, with 16 bases in between. DNA for the CDR3: TGTGCCAGCAGCCCGGAGGGGCGGAGAATGAACACTGAAGCTTTCTTT. Amino acid sequence: CASSPEGRRMNTEAFF.